This TCR beta chain derives from a study of blood T cell repertoires in COVID-19. Per the original methods: Counts of nucleated cells, estimated from reference gene primer amplification, were obtained. Sequenced by immunoSEQ multiplex PCR; TCRdb stores in-frame clones only, minus some. That table furnishes V, J and clone size, whereas the DNA furnished D and trimming. The table records 10,000 or so clones, around 80% of them present only once. This CDR3 is 18 amino acids long. The V and J ends lost 6 bases and 0 bases, in that order; junction bases with no gene match: 6. Germline V gene lookup returns CDR1 SNHLY and CDR2 FYNNEI.

The sample was peripheral blood. The genes are TRBV2 and TRBJ2-6; TRBD1 aligns across 12 bases. The TCR comes from a human donor in a cohort sampled during active COVID-19. The chain's CDR3 is CASREGQGAYSGANVLTF. The CDR3 bases are TGTGCCAGCAGGGAGGGACAGGGGGCTTACTCTGGGGCCAACGTCCTGACTTTC. Full variable domain (remainder filled in from reference TRBV2 and TRBJ2-6): EPEVTQTPSHQVTQMGQEVILRCVPISNHLYFYWYRQILGQKVEFLVSFYNNEISEKSEIFDDQFSVERPDGSNFTLKIRSTKLEDSAMYFCASREGQGAYSGANVLTFGAGSRLTVL.